This T cell receptor beta chain came from a study of CD8 T cells in ankylosing spondylitis. In regard to this clonotype: Its antigen is not identified.

TCRdb called the 5' RACE reads again in MiXCR, with one record for every CDR3 protein. Of 250,000 to 350,000 distinct CDR3 sequences listed, roughly 20% are singletons. V lost 0 bases to trimming and J lost 7 bases, with 9 bases between them. Germline V CDR1 and CDR2: LNHNV, YYDKDF (reference sequence). This CDR3 has 13 residues. Broader study findings: For ankylosing spondylitis blood, a TCR beta motif of seven to nine highly homologous variants appeared characteristic. Disease-linked clones were found to be CD8+ and relatively rare in peripheral blood.

Sequencing was done on a sample of blood, either unsorted or a sorted T cell fraction (not recorded which). This sequence was found in a male donor with ankylosing spondylitis or in good health (not recorded which). The chain uses TRBV15 and TRBJ1-2; TRBD1 is a possible D gene (5 bases). As DNA, the CDR3 is TGTGCCACCAGCAGAGATCGGCAGGGTGGCTACACCTTC. It yields the protein CATSRDRQGGYTF.